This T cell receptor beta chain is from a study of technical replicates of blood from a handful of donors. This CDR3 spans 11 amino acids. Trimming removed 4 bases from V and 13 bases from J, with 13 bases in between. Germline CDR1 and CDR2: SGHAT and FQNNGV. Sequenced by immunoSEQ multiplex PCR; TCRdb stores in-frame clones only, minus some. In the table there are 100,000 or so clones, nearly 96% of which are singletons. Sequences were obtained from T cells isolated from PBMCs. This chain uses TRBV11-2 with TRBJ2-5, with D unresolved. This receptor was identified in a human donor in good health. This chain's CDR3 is CASSSLSLAYF. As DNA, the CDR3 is TGTGCCAGCAGCTCCCTCTCGCTGGCGTACTTC.